The 6 T cell receptor beta chains below were found in one sample sequenced in a study of CD8+CD57+ T cells in acquired aplastic anemia. The use of genomic DNA as template underpinned the TCR beta VDJ and CDR3 profiling. TCRdb processed the reads anew with MiXCR; each CDR3 protein has one entry. The sample lists 62,000 or so distinct CDR3 sequences; approximately 54% were seen once. Material: sorted CD4+, CD8+, or CD8+CD57+ T cells (not recorded which) from PBMCs. All receptors come from a human donor in good health, serving as a control.

The rearrangement uses TRBV1 and TRBJ2-2. TRBV1 is labeled a pseudogene. The CDR3 is 16 residues long. The CDR3 bases are TGCGCCAGCAGCCCTATAGGCGGAGCTAACACCGGGGAGCTGTTTTTT. Protein sequence: CASSPIGGANTGELFF.

At least ten counts were recorded for this clonotype. The chain uses TRBV2 and TRBJ2-3; the match to TRBD2 covers 13 bases. Germline CDR1 is SNHLY and CDR2 is FYNNEI. This CDR3 region has 16 residues. The V segment lost 8 bases and the J segment 0 bases; nucleotides outside the gene matches: 5. The CDR3 is CASGTSGITSTDTQYF. CDR3 nucleotide sequence: TGTGCCAGCGGGACTAGCGGGATCACTAGCACAGATACGCAGTATTTT. Using reference TRBV2 and TRBJ2-3 for the parts outside the CDR3, the full variable domain is EPEVTQTPSHQVTQMGQEVILRCVPISNHLYFYWYRQILGQKVEFLVSFYNNEISEKSEIFDDQFSVERPDGSNFTLKIRSTKLEDSAMYFCASGTSGITSTDTQYFGPGTRLTVL.

This clonotype was picked up one time. CDR3 nucleotides: TGCAGTGCTAATCTGGAGCGGGGGGCCCTCACAGATACGCAGTATTTT. Its protein is CSANLERGALTDTQYF. The J gene is TRBJ2-3, the V gene TRBV20-1; TRBD2 aligns across 9 bases. Germline CDR1 reads DFQATT; CDR2 reads SNEGSKA (reference sequence). V dropped 4 bases and J dropped 2; count of bases not matched to a gene: 10. The CDR3 contains 16 residues.

This clonotype was found many times. The V and J genes are TRBV14 and TRBJ1-4; 8 nucleotides match TRBD1. Trimming cost V 4 bases and J 0 bases; bases outside gene matches: 13. The germline CDR1 and CDR2 sequences are SGHDN and FVKESK. The CDR3 is 19 residues long. This CDR3 is CASSPSFGQGTTTNEKLFF. The CDR3 DNA sequence: TGTGCCAGCAGCCCATCTTTCGGACAGGGAACAACAACTAATGAAAAACTGTTTTTT.

This clonotype was counted ten times or more. The V gene is TRBV19, the J gene TRBJ2-3; TRBD2 is a possible D gene (5 bases). This CDR3 has 14 residues. Germline CDR1 is LNHDA and CDR2 is SQIVND (reference sequence). With 3 bases removed from V and 5 bases from J, the gap between germline ends came to 12 bases. The CDR3 DNA reads TGTGCCAGTAGTATTAGCCTAGCCGGAGATACGCAGTATTTT. This gives the protein CASSISLAGDTQYF.

This clonotype was seen many times. J is TRBJ2-7 and V is TRBV4-1; D tentatively fits TRBD1 or TRBD2 (5 bases each). Germline loops: CDR1 MGHRA, CDR2 YSYEKL. V lost 5 bases to trimming and J lost 4 bases, with 15 bases between them. The CDR3 runs 14 residues. CDR3 in DNA: TGCGCCAGCAGCGGAGACCCCGGGGCATACGAGCAGTACTTC. It specifies CASSGDPGAYEQYF.